Listed below are T cell receptor beta chains from one sample, sequenced in a study of blood T cell repertoires in COVID-19. TCRdb keeps only in-frame clones here, not all; method: immunoSEQ multiplex PCR. Of over 150,000 clones in the sample, less than 95% are singletons; the top ten hold about 0.55%. Material for sequencing was peripheral blood. Every receptor here comes from a man aged 45 to 65 with acute or convalescent COVID-19. The CDR3 runs from the conserved cysteine through the conserved F or W. Fields, in order: CDR3 protein, CDR3 DNA, V gene, J gene, clone size, D gene. D genes are given only for firm matches. Clone sizes are given selectively: once, few, many, or a class where the clone is expanded.

cdr3_aa: CASSLTRGSYNEQFF
cdr3_nt: TGTGCCAGCAGCTTAACACGGGGTTCCTACAATGAGCAGTTCTTC
v_call: TRBV7-3
j_call: TRBJ2-1
clone_size: -
d_call: -

cdr3_aa: CASSEVRQGISPLHF
cdr3_nt: TGTGCCAGCAGTGAGGTGAGACAGGGTATCTCACCCCTCCACTTT
v_call: TRBV6-4
j_call: TRBJ1-6
clone_size: -
d_call: TRBD1

cdr3_aa: CASRAYSNQPQHF
cdr3_nt: TGTGCCAGCCGAGCGTATAGCAATCAGCCCCAGCATTTT
v_call: TRBV12-3/TRBV12-4
j_call: TRBJ1-5
clone_size: -
d_call: -

cdr3_aa: CASSLIDSSGANVLTF
cdr3_nt: TGTGCCAGCAGCTTGATAGACAGCTCTGGGGCCAACGTCCTGACTTTC
v_call: TRBV27
j_call: TRBJ2-6
clone_size: -
d_call: -

cdr3_aa: CASSPKGEGYNSPLHF
cdr3_nt: TGTGCCAGCAGTCCTAAGGGGGAGGGTTATAATTCACCCCTCCACTTT
v_call: TRBV28
j_call: TRBJ1-6
clone_size: -
d_call: -

cdr3_aa: CASSQAAGGGGELFF
cdr3_nt: TGTGCCAGCAGCCAAGCTGCGGGAGGGGGCGGGGAGCTGTTTTTT
v_call: TRBV3-1/TRBV3-2
j_call: TRBJ2-2
clone_size: -
d_call: TRBD2

cdr3_aa: CASSQGQGIMETQYF
cdr3_nt: TGCGCCAGCAGCCAAGGACAGGGTATCATGGAGACCCAGTACTTC
v_call: TRBV10-1
j_call: TRBJ2-5
clone_size: -
d_call: TRBD1

cdr3_aa: CASSPSHPRGREPQHF
cdr3_nt: TGTGCCAGCTCACCAAGTCACCCCAGGGGGCGCGAGCCCCAGCATTTT
v_call: TRBV18
j_call: TRBJ1-5
clone_size: -
d_call: TRBD1

cdr3_aa: CASSRGGGDQPQHF
cdr3_nt: TGTGCCAGCAGCCGTGGGGGGGGAGATCAGCCCCAGCATTTT
v_call: TRBV3-1/TRBV3-2
j_call: TRBJ1-5
clone_size: -
d_call: -

cdr3_aa: CASSLVGALYGYTF
cdr3_nt: TGTGCCAGCAGCTTGGTGGGGGCCCTTTATGGCTACACCTTC
v_call: TRBV5-6
j_call: TRBJ1-2
clone_size: -
d_call: -

cdr3_aa: CASSRERGSIDTQYF
cdr3_nt: TGCGCCAGCAGTCGGGAGCGGGGGTCCATCGATACGCAGTATTTT
v_call: TRBV5-1
j_call: TRBJ2-3
clone_size: -
d_call: TRBD2

cdr3_aa: CASSWTSGGDTGELFF
cdr3_nt: TGTGCCAGCAGCTGGACTAGCGGGGGGGACACCGGGGAGCTGTTTTTT
v_call: TRBV7-2
j_call: TRBJ2-2
clone_size: -
d_call: TRBD2

cdr3_aa: CASSVEGQGTQTQYF
cdr3_nt: TGTGCCAGCAGCGTAGAGGGACAGGGGACCCAGACCCAGTACTTC
v_call: TRBV9
j_call: TRBJ2-5
clone_size: -
d_call: TRBD1

cdr3_aa: CASSLEGSDGGELFF
cdr3_nt: TGTGCCAGCAGCTTGGAGGGCTCCGATGGCGGGGAGCTGTTTTTT
v_call: TRBV13
j_call: TRBJ2-2
clone_size: once
d_call: -

cdr3_aa: CASSPLQGTGNTIYF
cdr3_nt: TGTGCCAGCAGCCCTTTACAGGGGACGGGAAACACCATATATTTT
v_call: TRBV7-2
j_call: TRBJ1-3
clone_size: once
d_call: TRBD1

cdr3_aa: CASSPGTQGLEQYF
cdr3_nt: TGTGCCAGCAGTCCCGGGACCCAGGGGCTCGAGCAGTACTTC
v_call: TRBV14
j_call: TRBJ2-7
clone_size: -
d_call: -

cdr3_aa: CATSDGTSGVYNEQFF
cdr3_nt: TGTGCCACCAGTGATGGGACTAGCGGGGTATACAATGAGCAGTTCTTC
v_call: TRBV24-1
j_call: TRBJ2-1
clone_size: -
d_call: TRBD2

cdr3_aa: CASSLGRVGEQYF
cdr3_nt: TGTGCCAGCAGCTTAGGCAGGGTGGGAGAGCAGTACTTC
v_call: TRBV11-2
j_call: TRBJ2-7
clone_size: -
d_call: -

cdr3_aa: CASSRLGADYNEQFF
cdr3_nt: TGCGCCAGCAGCCGCCTGGGGGCAGACTACAATGAGCAGTTCTTC
v_call: TRBV5-1
j_call: TRBJ2-1
clone_size: -
d_call: -

cdr3_aa: CASSYGQGYEQYF
cdr3_nt: TGTGCCAGCAGCTATGGACAGGGTTACGAGCAGTACTTC
v_call: TRBV14
j_call: TRBJ2-7
clone_size: -
d_call: TRBD1

cdr3_aa: CASSLVLAGPYEQYF
cdr3_nt: TGTGCCAGCAGCTTAGTCCTAGCGGGCCCCTACGAGCAGTACTTC
v_call: TRBV11-2
j_call: TRBJ2-7
clone_size: -
d_call: TRBD2

cdr3_aa: CASSSGVLETQYF
cdr3_nt: TGTGCCAGCAGCTCAGGGGTACTAGAGACCCAGTACTTC
v_call: TRBV7-9
j_call: TRBJ2-5
clone_size: once
d_call: -

cdr3_aa: CASSLRVGTDTQYF
cdr3_nt: TGCGCCAGCAGCTTACGGGTTGGCACAGATACGCAGTATTTT
v_call: TRBV5-1
j_call: TRBJ2-3
clone_size: -
d_call: -

cdr3_aa: CASSLTGGRNQPQHF
cdr3_nt: TGTGCCAGCAGTTTAACAGGGGGGCGCAATCAGCCCCAGCATTTT
v_call: TRBV6-2/TRBV6-3
j_call: TRBJ1-5
clone_size: few
d_call: TRBD1

cdr3_aa: CASSFPSGLDEQFF
cdr3_nt: TGTGCCAGCAGCTTCCCTAGCGGTCTGGATGAGCAGTTCTTC
v_call: TRBV5-4
j_call: TRBJ2-1
clone_size: -
d_call: TRBD2

cdr3_aa: CASSLERWTSGRDTGELFF
cdr3_nt: TGCGCCAGCAGCTTGGAACGGTGGACTAGCGGGAGGGACACCGGGGAGCTGTTTTTT
v_call: TRBV5-1
j_call: TRBJ2-2
clone_size: -
d_call: TRBD2

cdr3_aa: CASSQDEGLAVEEQFF
cdr3_nt: TGTGCCAGCAGCCAAGATGAGGGACTAGCGGTGGAGGAGCAGTTCTTC
v_call: TRBV3-1/TRBV3-2
j_call: TRBJ2-1
clone_size: -
d_call: TRBD2

cdr3_aa: CASSLEDSANTEAFF
cdr3_nt: TGCGCCAGCAGCTTGGAGGACAGTGCGAACACTGAAGCTTTCTTT
v_call: TRBV5-1
j_call: TRBJ1-1
clone_size: -
d_call: -

cdr3_aa: CASNRDSNQPQHF
cdr3_nt: TGTGCCAGCAACCGGGATAGCAATCAGCCCCAGCATTTT
v_call: TRBV2
j_call: TRBJ1-5
clone_size: -
d_call: -

cdr3_aa: CASSYSSAGGLDTQYF
cdr3_nt: TGTGCCAGCAGTTACTCTTCAGCGGGGGGGCTAGATACGCAGTATTTT
v_call: TRBV6-5
j_call: TRBJ2-3
clone_size: -
d_call: TRBD2

cdr3_aa: CASSGPGTATNYGYTF
cdr3_nt: TGTGCCAGCAGCGGACCCGGGACAGCCACAAACTATGGCTACACCTTC
v_call: TRBV3-1/TRBV3-2
j_call: TRBJ1-2
clone_size: -
d_call: TRBD1

cdr3_aa: CASSLGPLVYEQYF
cdr3_nt: TGTGCCAGCAGCTTGGGCCCCTTAGTATACGAGCAGTACTTC
v_call: TRBV5-4
j_call: TRBJ2-7
clone_size: -
d_call: -

cdr3_aa: CASSVGLAEYNEQFF
cdr3_nt: TGTGCCAGCAGCGTAGGACTAGCGGAGTACAATGAGCAGTTCTTC
v_call: TRBV9
j_call: TRBJ2-1
clone_size: -
d_call: TRBD2

cdr3_aa: CASSLTSGTIYNEQFF
cdr3_nt: TGTGCCAGCAGCTTAACGAGCGGGACCATCTACAATGAGCAGTTCTTC
v_call: TRBV7-3
j_call: TRBJ2-1
clone_size: -
d_call: TRBD2

cdr3_aa: CASSLSQSQNTGELFF
cdr3_nt: TGTGCCAGCAGCTTATCACAGAGCCAGAACACCGGGGAGCTGTTTTTT
v_call: TRBV11-1
j_call: TRBJ2-2
clone_size: once
d_call: -

cdr3_aa: CAVRQGTYNEQFF
cdr3_nt: TGTGCCGTCCGACAGGGGACCTACAATGAGCAGTTCTTC
v_call: TRBV10-3
j_call: TRBJ2-1
clone_size: -
d_call: TRBD1

cdr3_aa: CSVEAPPGTSGGTSTDTQYF
cdr3_nt: TGCAGCGTAGAAGCACCCCCCGGGACTAGCGGGGGGACTAGCACAGATACGCAGTATTTT
v_call: TRBV29-1
j_call: TRBJ2-3
clone_size: -
d_call: TRBD2

cdr3_aa: CATSSGQAGNTIYF
cdr3_nt: TGTGCCACCAGCAGCGGACAGGCTGGAAACACCATATATTTT
v_call: TRBV15
j_call: TRBJ1-3
clone_size: -
d_call: TRBD1

cdr3_aa: CASSSGTSGYNEQFF
cdr3_nt: TGTGCCAGCAGTTCAGGGACTAGCGGTTACAATGAGCAGTTCTTC
v_call: TRBV27
j_call: TRBJ2-1
clone_size: -
d_call: TRBD2

cdr3_aa: CAWEVADTEAFF
cdr3_nt: TGTGCCTGGGAGGTTGCGGACACTGAAGCTTTCTTT
v_call: TRBV30
j_call: TRBJ1-1
clone_size: -
d_call: -

cdr3_aa: CASSVGIGEETQYF
cdr3_nt: TGTGCCAGCAGCGTAGGTATAGGAGAAGAGACCCAGTACTTC
v_call: TRBV9
j_call: TRBJ2-5
clone_size: -
d_call: -

cdr3_aa: CASSEWQGRNQPQHF
cdr3_nt: TGTGCCAGCAGTGAATGGCAGGGAAGGAATCAGCCCCAGCATTTT
v_call: TRBV2
j_call: TRBJ1-5
clone_size: few
d_call: -

cdr3_aa: CASSPPAGGRKNTEAFF
cdr3_nt: TGTGCCAGCTCACCACCGGCAGGGGGCCGTAAGAACACTGAAGCTTTCTTT
v_call: TRBV18
j_call: TRBJ1-1
clone_size: -
d_call: TRBD1

cdr3_aa: CASSFLVPGFRGRSGANVLTF
cdr3_nt: TGTGCCAGCAGTTTTCTGGTTCCGGGTTTCAGGGGGCGTTCGGGGGCCAACGTCCTGACTTTC
v_call: TRBV27
j_call: TRBJ2-6
clone_size: -
d_call: TRBD1

cdr3_aa: CASSFKGQGYGYTF
cdr3_nt: TGTGCCAGCAGCTTTAAAGGCCAGGGATATGGCTACACCTTC
v_call: TRBV7-9
j_call: TRBJ1-2
clone_size: -
d_call: -

cdr3_aa: CASSLWTGITYNSPLHF
cdr3_nt: TGTGCCAGCAGCCTCTGGACAGGGATTACCTATAATTCACCCCTCCACTTT
v_call: TRBV5-8
j_call: TRBJ1-6
clone_size: -
d_call: TRBD1